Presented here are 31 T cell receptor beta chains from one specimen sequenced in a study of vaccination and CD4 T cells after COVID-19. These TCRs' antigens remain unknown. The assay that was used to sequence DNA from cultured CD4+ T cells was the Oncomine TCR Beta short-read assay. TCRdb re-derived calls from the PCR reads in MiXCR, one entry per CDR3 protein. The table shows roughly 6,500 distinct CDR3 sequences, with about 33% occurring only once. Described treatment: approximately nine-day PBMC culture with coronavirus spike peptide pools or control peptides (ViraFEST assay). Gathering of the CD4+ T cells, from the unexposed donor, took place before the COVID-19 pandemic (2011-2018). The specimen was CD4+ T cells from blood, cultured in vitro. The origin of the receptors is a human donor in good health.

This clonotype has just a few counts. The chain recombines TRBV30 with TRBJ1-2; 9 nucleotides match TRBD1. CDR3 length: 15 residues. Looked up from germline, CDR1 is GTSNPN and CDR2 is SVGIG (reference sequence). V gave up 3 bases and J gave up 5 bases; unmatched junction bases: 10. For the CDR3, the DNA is TGTGCCTGGAGCCTCGGTGGGACAGGGAGATATGGCTACACCTTC. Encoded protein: CAWSLGGTGRYGYTF. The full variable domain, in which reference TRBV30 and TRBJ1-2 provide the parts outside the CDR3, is SQTIHQWPATLVQPVGSPLSLECTVEGTSNPNLYWYRQAAGRGLQLLFYSVGIGQISSEVPQNLSASRPQDRQFILSSKKLLLSDSGFYLCAWSLGGTGRYGYTFGSGTRLTVV.

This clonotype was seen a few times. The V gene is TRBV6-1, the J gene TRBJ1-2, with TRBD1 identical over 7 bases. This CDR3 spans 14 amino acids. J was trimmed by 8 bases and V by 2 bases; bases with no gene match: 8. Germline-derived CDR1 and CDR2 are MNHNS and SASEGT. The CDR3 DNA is TGTGCCAGCAGTGAAACCGGGACAGCCAAGGGCTACACCTTC. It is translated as CASSETGTAKGYTF.

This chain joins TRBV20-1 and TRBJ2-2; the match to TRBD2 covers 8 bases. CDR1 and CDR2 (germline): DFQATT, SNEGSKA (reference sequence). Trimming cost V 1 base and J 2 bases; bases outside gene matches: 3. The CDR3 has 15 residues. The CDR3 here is CSARAGGTNTGELFF. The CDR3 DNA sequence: TGCAGTGCTAGAGCGGGGGGGACAAACACCGGGGAGCTGTTTTTT.

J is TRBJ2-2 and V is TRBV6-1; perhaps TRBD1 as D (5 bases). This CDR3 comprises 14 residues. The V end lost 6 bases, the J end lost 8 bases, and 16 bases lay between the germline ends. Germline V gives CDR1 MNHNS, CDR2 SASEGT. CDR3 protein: CASSKPGSRGELFF. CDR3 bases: TGTGCCAGCAGCAAGCCAGGGTCCAGGGGGGAGCTGTTTTTT.

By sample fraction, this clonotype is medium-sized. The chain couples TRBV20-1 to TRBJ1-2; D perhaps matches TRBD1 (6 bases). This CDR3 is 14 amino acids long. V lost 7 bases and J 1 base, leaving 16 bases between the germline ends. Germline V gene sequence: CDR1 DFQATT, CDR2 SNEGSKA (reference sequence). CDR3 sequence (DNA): TGCAGTGGTAGGGGGGATAATAATAACTATGGCTACACCTTC. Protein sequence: CSGRGDNNNYGYTF.

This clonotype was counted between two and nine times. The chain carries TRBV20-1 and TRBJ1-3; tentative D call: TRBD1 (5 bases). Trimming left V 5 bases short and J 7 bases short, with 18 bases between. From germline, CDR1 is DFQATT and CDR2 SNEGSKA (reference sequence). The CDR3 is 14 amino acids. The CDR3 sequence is CSAPLDIGDNTIYF. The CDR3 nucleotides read TGCAGTGCTCCCTTGGACATTGGGGATAACACCATATATTTT.

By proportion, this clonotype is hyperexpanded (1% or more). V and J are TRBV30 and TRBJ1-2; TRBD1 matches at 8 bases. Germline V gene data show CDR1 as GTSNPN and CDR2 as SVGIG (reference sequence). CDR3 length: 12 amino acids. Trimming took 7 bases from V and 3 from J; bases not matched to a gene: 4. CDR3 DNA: TGTGCCTTCTACAGGGGGGACTATGGCTACACCTTC. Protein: CAFYRGDYGYTF.

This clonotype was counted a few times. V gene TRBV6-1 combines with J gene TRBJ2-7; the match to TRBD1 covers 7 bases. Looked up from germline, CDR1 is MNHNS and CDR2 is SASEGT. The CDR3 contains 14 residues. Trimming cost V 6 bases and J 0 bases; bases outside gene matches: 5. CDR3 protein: CASRPGQNSYEQYF. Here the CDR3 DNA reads TGTGCCAGCAGACCGGGACAGAACTCCTACGAGCAGTACTTC.

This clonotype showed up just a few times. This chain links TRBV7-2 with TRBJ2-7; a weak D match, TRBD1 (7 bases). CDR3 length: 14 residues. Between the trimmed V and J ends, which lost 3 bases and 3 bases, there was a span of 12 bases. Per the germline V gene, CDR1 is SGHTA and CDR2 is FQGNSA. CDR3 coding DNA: TGTGCCAGCAGCTTGGGGGGACAGAGCTACGAGCAGTACTTC. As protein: CASSLGGQSYEQYF.

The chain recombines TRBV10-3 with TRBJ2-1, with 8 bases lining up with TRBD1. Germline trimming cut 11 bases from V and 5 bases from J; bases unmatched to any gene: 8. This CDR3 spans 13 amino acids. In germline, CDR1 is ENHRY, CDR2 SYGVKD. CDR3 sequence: CAQRQGPDNEQFF. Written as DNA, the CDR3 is TGTGCCCAAAGACAGGGGCCCGACAATGAGCAGTTCTTC.

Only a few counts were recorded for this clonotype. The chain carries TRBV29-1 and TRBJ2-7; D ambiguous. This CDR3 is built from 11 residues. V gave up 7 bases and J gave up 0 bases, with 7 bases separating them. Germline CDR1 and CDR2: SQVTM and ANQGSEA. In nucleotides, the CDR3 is TGCAGCGCTAGATTCTCCTACGAGCAGTACTTC. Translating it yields CSARFSYEQYF.

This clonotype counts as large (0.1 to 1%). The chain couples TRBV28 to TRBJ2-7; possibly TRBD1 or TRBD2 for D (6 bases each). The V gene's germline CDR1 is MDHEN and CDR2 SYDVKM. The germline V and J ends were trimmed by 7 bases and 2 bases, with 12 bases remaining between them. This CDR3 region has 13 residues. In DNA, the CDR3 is TGTGCCAGCATAGGGGGGACGACCTACGAGCAGTACTTC. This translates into CASIGGTTYEQYF.

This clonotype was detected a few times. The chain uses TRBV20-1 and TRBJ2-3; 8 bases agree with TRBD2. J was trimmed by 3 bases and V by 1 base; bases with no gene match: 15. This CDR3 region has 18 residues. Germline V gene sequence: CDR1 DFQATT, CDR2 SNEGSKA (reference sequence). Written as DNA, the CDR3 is TGCAGTGCTAGAGTCCCATCGGGAGGCGGGGGGAGGACAGATACGCAGTATTTT. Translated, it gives CSARVPSGGGGRTDTQYF.

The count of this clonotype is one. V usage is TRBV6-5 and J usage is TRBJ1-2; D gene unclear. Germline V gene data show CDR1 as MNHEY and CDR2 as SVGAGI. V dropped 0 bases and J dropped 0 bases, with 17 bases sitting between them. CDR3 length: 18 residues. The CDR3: CASSYSLSTTSSNYGYTF. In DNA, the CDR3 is TGTGCCAGCAGTTACTCCCTCTCGACAACTTCCTCTAACTATGGCTACACCTTC.

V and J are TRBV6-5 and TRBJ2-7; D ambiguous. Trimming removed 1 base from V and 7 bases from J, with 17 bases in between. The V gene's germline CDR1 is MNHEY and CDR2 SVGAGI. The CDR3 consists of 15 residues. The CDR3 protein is CASSYFGKGMGEQYF. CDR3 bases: TGTGCCAGCAGTTACTTTGGGAAGGGAATGGGAGAGCAGTACTTC.

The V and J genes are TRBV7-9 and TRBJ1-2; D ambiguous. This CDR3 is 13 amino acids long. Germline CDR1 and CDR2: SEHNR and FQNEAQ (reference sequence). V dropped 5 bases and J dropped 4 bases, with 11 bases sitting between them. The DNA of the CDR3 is TGTGCCAGCAGCATACAAGTCTCCTATGGCTACACCTTC. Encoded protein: CASSIQVSYGYTF.

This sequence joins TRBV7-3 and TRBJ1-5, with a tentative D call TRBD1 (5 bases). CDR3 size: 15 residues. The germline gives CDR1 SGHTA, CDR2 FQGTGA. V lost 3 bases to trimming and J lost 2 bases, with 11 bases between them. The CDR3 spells CASSLGEWGNQPQHF. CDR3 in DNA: TGTGCCAGCAGCTTGGGGGAATGGGGCAATCAGCCCCAGCATTTT.

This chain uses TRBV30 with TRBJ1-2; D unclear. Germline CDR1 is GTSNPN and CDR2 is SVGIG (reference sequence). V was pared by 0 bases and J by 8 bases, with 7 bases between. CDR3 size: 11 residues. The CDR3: CAWSVLGGYTF. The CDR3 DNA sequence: TGTGCCTGGAGTGTTCTCGGCGGCTACACCTTC.

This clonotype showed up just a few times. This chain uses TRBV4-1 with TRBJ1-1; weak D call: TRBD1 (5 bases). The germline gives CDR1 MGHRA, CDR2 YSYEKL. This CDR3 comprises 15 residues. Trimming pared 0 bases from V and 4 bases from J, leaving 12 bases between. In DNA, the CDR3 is TGCGCCAGCAGCCAAGACAACTTCGGGGGCACTGAAGCTTTCTTT. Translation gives CASSQDNFGGTEAFF.

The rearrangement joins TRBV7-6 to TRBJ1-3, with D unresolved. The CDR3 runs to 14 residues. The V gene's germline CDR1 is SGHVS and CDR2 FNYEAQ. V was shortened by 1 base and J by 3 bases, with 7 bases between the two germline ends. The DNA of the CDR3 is TGTGCCAGCAGCTTAGATAGGGTTGGAAACACCATATATTTT. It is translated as CASSLDRVGNTIYF.

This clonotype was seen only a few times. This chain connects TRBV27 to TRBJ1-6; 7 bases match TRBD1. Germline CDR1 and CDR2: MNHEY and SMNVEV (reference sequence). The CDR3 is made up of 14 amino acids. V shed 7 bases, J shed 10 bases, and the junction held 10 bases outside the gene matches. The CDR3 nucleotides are TGTGCCAGCACCACGGCAGGGGGAGAATCACCCCTCCACTTT. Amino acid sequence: CASTTAGGESPLHF.

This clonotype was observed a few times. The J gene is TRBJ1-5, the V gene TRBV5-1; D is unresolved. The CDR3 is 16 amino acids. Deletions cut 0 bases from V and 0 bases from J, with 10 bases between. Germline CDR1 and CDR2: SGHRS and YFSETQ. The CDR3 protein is CASSLEAGYSNQPQHF. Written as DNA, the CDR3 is TGCGCCAGCAGCTTGGAGGCGGGATATAGCAATCAGCCCCAGCATTTT.

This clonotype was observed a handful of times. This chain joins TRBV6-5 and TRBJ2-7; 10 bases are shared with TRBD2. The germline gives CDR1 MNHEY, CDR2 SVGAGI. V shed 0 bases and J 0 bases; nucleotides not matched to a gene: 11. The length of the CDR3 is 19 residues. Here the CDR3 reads CASSYSGPSGGAVSYEQYF. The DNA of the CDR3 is TGTGCCAGCAGTTACTCGGGTCCTAGCGGGGGTGCGGTCTCCTACGAGCAGTACTTC.

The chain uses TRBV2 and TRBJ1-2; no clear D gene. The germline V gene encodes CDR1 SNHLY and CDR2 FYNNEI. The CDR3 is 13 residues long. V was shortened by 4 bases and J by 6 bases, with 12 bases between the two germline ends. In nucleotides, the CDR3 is TGTGCCAGCAGTGTATGGAGGGAGGATGGCTACACCTTC. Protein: CASSVWREDGYTF.

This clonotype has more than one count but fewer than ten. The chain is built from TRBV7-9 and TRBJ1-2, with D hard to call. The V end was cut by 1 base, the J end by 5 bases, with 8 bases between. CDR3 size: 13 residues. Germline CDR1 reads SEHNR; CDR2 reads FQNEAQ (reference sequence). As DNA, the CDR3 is TGTGCCAGCAGCTTAGATAGGGATTATGGCTACACCTTC. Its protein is CASSLDRDYGYTF.

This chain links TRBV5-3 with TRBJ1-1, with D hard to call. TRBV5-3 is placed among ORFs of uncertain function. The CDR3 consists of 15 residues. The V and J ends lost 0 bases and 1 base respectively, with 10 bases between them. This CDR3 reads CARSLAPRQNTEAFF. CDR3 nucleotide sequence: TGTGCCAGAAGCTTGGCCCCCAGACAGAACACTGAAGCTTTCTTT.

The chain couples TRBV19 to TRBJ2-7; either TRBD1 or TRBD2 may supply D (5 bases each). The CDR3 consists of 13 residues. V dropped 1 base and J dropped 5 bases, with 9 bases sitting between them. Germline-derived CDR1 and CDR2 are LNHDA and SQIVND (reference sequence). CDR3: CASSIAGTHEQYF. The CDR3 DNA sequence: TGTGCCAGTAGTATAGCAGGGACCCACGAGCAGTACTTC. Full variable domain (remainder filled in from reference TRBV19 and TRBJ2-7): DGGITQSPKYLFRKEGQNVTLSCEQNLNHDAMYWYRQDPGQGLRLIYYSQIVNDFQKGDIAEGYSVSREKKESFPLTVTSAQKNPTAFYLCASSIAGTHEQYFGPGTRLTVT.

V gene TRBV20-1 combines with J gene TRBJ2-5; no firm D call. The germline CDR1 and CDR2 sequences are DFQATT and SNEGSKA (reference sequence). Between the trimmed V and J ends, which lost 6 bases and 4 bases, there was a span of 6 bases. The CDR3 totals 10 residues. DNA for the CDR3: TGCAGTGCAGACCTAGAGACCCAGTACTTC. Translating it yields CSADLETQYF.

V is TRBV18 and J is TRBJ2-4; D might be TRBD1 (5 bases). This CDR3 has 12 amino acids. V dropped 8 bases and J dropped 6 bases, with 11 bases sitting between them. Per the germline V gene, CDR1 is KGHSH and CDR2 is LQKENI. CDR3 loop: CASTRDRNIQYF. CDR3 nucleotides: TGTGCCAGCACGAGAGACAGAAACATTCAGTACTTC.

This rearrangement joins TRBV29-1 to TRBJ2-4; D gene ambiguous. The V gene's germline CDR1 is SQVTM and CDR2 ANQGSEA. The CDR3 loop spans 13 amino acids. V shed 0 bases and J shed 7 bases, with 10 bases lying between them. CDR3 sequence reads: CSVEDQAANIQYF. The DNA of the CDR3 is TGCAGCGTTGAAGATCAGGCCGCGAACATTCAGTACTTC.

The CDR3 DNA sequence: TGTGCCAGCAGTGTAGTCGGGCAGGGTTCCCCTGAAGCTTTCTTT. It encodes CASSVVGQGSPEAFF. The V call is TRBV25-1, the J call TRBJ1-1, with a possible D match to TRBD1 (5 bases). CDR1 is MGHDK, CDR2 SYGVNS, per germline. The CDR3 consists of 15 residues. Trimming took 4 bases from V and 6 from J, leaving 18 bases between them.